This T cell receptor beta chain derives from a study of blood T cell repertoires in COVID-19. Study-wide context: Acute and convalescent COVID-19 specimens originated in the United States, Italy and Spain.

Authors' data handling: Nucleated cell number was recorded as an estimate derived from reference gene primer amplification. TCRdb's copy holds only in-frame clones and misses some; the assay was immunoSEQ multiplex PCR. V, J and clone size derive from that table, while D and trimming were established from the DNA sequence. Of 60,000 to 75,000 clones listed, around 90% are singletons. There are 18 residues in the CDR3. The V and J ends lost 4 bases and 4 bases respectively, with 22 bases between them. Germline assignment: CDR1 LGHNA and CDR2 YNFKEQ. The sequencing sample was made of peripheral blood. This chain connects TRBV4-2 to TRBJ1-4; D is unresolved. This sequence originates from a woman over 75 with active COVID-19. The chain's CDR3 is CASSLNPAGNSDNEKLFF. In nucleotides, the CDR3 is TGTGCCAGCAGCCTTAACCCCGCGGGCAACAGTGATAATGAAAAACTGTTTTTT.